A single TCR beta chain is shown here with its context. Its antigen is currently unknown. The read gets to within 3 residues of the CDR3 end, and the germline J gene fills in the rest. The sample is drawn from a study of T cells in women clearing cervical HPV infection. Study overall: Controls gave blood once infection was undetectable; cases at lesion identification. Findings and caveats of the study: Richness differences could reflect unmeasured T-cell content per sample.

The protocol was immunoSEQ multiplex PCR, while the TCRdb copy is restricted to in-frame clones and leaves out a portion. This sample lists more than 25,000 clones; its ten largest clones have 11%. CDR3 length: 15 amino acids. Per the germline V gene, CDR1 is SGHAT and CDR2 is FQNNGV. Trimming took off 5 bases at V and 1 base at J, with 9 bases between the two ends. The V and J genes are TRBV11-2 and TRBJ2-6; no clear D. The TCR originated in a woman aged 18-70 years with a cervical HPV16 infection that either progressed to CIN3+ or cleared (not recorded which). The source material was blood buffy coat. The covered CDR3 bases are TGTGCCAGCAGCACACACCGATCTGGGGCCAACGTC. This translates into CASSTHRSGANV. The complete CDR3 protein is CASSTHRSGANVLTF.